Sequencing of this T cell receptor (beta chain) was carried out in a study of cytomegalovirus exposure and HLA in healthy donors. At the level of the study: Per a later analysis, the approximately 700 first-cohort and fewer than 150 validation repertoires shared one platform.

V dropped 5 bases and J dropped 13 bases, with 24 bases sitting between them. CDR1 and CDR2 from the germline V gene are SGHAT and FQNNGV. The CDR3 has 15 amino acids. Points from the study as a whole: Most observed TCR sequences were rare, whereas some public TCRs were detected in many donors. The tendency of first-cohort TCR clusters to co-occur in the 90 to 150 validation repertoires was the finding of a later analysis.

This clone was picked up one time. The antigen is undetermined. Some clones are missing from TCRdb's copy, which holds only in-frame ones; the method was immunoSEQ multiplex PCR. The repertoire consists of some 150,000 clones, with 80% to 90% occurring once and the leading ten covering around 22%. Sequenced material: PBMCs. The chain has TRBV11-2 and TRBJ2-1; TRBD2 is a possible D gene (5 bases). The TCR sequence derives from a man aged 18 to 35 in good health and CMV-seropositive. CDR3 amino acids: CASSPNQDSSTRQFF. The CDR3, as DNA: TGTGCCAGCAGCCCGAACCAGGACTCGTCAACACGACAGTTCTTC. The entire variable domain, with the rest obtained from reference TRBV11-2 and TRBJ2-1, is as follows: EAGVAQSPRYKIIEKRQSVAFWCNPISGHATLYWYQQILGQGPKLLIQFQNNGVVDDSQLPKDRFSAERLKGVDSTLKIQPAKLEDSAVYLCASSPNQDSSTRQFFGPGTRLTVL.